This T cell receptor beta chain derives from a study of blood T cell repertoires in COVID-19. About the study: The study drew acute and convalescent COVID-19 samples from the United States, Italy and Spain. T cells, B-cell-depleted T cells, or PBMCs provided the cDNA or gDNA that served as material.

CDR1 and CDR2 from the germline V gene are PRHDT and FYEKMQ (reference sequence). The CDR3 extends over 13 amino acids. V gave up 5 bases and J gave up 5 bases, with 13 bases separating them. Original data processing: Amplifying reference gene primers gave estimates of nucleated cell counts. The repertoire was sequenced with immunoSEQ multiplex PCR; TCRdb's copy has only in-frame clones and lacks some. V, J and clone size are taken as reported in that table, and D and trimming were inferred from the DNA itself. This sample carries tens of thousands of clones, 88% of them seen once, and the ten largest clones take under 55%.

This receptor was obtained from a human donor in a cohort sampled during active COVID-19. Sequenced sample: peripheral blood. The V gene is TRBV13, the J gene TRBJ2-7; perhaps TRBD2 as D (5 bases). The CDR3 DNA sequence: TGTGCCAGCAGCGGCCGCGGGTCCCACGAGCAGTACTTC. This codes for CASSGRGSHEQYF.